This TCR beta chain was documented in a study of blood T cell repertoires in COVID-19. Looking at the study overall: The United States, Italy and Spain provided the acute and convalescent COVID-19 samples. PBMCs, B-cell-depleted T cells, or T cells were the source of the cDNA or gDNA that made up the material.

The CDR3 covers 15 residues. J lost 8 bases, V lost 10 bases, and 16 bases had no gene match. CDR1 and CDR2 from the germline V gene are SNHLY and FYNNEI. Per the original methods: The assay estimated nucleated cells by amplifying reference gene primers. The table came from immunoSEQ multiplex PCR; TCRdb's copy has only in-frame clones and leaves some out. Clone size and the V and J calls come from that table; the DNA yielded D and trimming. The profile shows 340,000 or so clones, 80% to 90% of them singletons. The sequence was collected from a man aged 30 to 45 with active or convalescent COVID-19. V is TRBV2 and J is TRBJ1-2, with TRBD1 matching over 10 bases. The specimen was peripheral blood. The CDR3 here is CATPQLGQGRLGYTF. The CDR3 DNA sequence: TGTGCCACCCCGCAATTGGGACAGGGGAGACTCGGCTACACCTTC.